Listed here is a single T cell receptor (beta chain). Its antigen has not been determined. No quality values exist for individual bases; no much larger clone is one base distant. The sample originates from a study of siplizumab effects on memory and regulatory T cells (dated by TCRdb to between 2018 and 2021). For the wider study: The effect of the anti-CD2 antibody siplizumab on alloreactive T-cell subsets was examined in allogeneic mixed lymphocyte reactions constructed from human PBMCs.

Libraries were constructed by the immunoSEQ multiplex PCR assay. Around 9.9 x 10^4 TCR templates per sample were assayed by the deep sequencing platform. Genomic DNA extracted from sorted T cells was the material used for TCRbeta CDR3 sequencing. The original methods were these. The R programming language was used for the clonal analysis of the TCRbeta CDR3 data. Comparing unstimulated samples against CFSE-low samples taken after the reaction was how alloreactive CD4+ and CD8+ clones were defined. Alloreactive CD4+ clones were assigned to regulatory or non-regulatory origin by matching sequences to sorted unstimulated Treg and non-Treg repertoires. The immuneACCESS repertoire file appears here via TCRdb, limited to in-frame rearrangements. These files lack a portion of the clones; in checked studies, under half of the deficit traces to unresolved V genes, and the cause of the others is not known. That table gives V, J and clone size, and the DNA gave D and trimming. The sample includes about 87,000 clones, with around 90% observed a single time. The ten largest account for roughly 14% of the sample.

Sorted unstimulated T cells and proliferating T cells recovered from mixed lymphocyte reactions were subjected to TCRbeta CDR3 sequencing. Fresh whole blood from 9 to 10 HLA-typed healthy donors served as the source for isolating PBMCs. General conclusions and limits of the study: Whether proliferating Tregs from siplizumab cultures actually had suppressive function was not functionally confirmed. Unstimulated naive T cells appeared to be more diverse than memory T cells, and naive cells seemed to make a substantial contribution to the alloresponse. Sequences below about 10^-5 frequency were poorly captured, so only a minor fraction of alloreactive clones could be mapped to unstimulated subsets. A naive or memory phenotype could not be assigned to roughly 80-97% of proliferating CD4+ or CD8+ clones. Of the alloreactive CD4+ clones that could be mapped, the Treg-derived share averaged approximately 69% with siplizumab compared with 26.9% in control reactions. Siplizumab significantly reduced the cumulative frequency of alloreactive sequences traceable to unstimulated CD4+ memory T cells.

Spanning cysteine to phenylalanine, the CDR3 consists of 14 amino acids. CDR3 DNA only is kept here, 42 bases in frame from base 1. The V end loses 6 bases and the J end loses 4 bases, and a stretch of 15 bases separates them. The germline V gene (reference sequence) sets CDR1 to LNHDA and CDR2 to SQIVND. The TCR sequence derives from a human donor in good health. Sequencing used CD4+ T cells sorted from blood. The V and J genes are TRBV19 and TRBJ1-2; the D gene is not confidently resolved. CDR3 loop: CASRIGEVTYGYTF. The bases are TGTGCCAGTAGGATCGGGGAAGTTACCTATGGCTACACCTTC.